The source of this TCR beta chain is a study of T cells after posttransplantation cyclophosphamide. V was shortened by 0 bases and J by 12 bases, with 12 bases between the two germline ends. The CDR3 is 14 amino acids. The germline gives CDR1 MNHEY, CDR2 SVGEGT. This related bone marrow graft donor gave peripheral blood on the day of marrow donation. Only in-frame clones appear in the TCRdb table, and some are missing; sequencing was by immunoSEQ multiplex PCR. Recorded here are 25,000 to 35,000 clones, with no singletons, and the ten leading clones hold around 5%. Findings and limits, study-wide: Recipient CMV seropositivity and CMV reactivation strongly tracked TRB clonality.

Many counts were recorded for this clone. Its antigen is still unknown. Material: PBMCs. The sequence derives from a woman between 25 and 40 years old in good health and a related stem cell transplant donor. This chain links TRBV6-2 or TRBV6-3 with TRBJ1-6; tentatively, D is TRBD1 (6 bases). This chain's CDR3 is CASSYSLGGRPLHF. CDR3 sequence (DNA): TGTGCCAGCAGTTACTCTTTGGGGGGGCGACCCCTCCACTTT.